The 12 T cell receptor beta chains below all came from one sample that was sequenced in a study of blood T cell repertoires in COVID-19 (dated by TCRdb to the early 2020s). To prepare the library, the immunoSEQ multiplex PCR assay was applied. The table comes from immuneACCESS by way of TCRdb, which keeps in-frame sequences with V and J called. Part of the clones is missing from these tables; in studies checked, under half for an unresolved V gene and the rest for unknown reasons. Across this sample there are some 190,000 clones, with 70% to 90% seen only once. Clones ranked in the top ten supply about 26% of the sample. The sequenced sample consisted of PBMCs or T cells enriched from blood (not recorded which). All receptors derive from a woman between 40 and 55 years old in a cohort exposed to, infected with or recovered from COVID-19 (not recorded which).

V gene TRBV5-4 combines with J gene TRBJ1-3; TRBD1 might be the D (5 bases). The CDR3 is 16 residues long. V lost 0 bases and J lost 3, with 13 bases in between. CDR1 SGHNT and CDR2 YYREEE come from the germline V gene (reference sequence). The chain's CDR3 is CASSLGLQVSGNTIYF. DNA for the CDR3: TGTGCCAGCAGCTTGGGATTACAGGTAAGTGGAAACACCATATATTTT.

The rearrangement uses TRBV29-1 and TRBJ1-1; D gene uncertain. V lost 7 bases to trimming and J lost 1 base, with 16 bases between them. The germline V gene has CDR1 SQVTM and CDR2 ANQGSEA. CDR3 length: 14 residues. The CDR3 bases are TGCAGCGCATTACCGGGAGCCACGAACACTGAAGCTTTCTTT. This sequence encodes CSALPGATNTEAFF.

The chain carries TRBV7-2 and TRBJ2-1, with D possibly being TRBD2 (7 bases). Trimming cost V 8 bases and J 4 bases, with 12 bases left between them. Germline assignment: CDR1 SGHTA and CDR2 FQGNSA. CDR3 length: 13 residues. Written as DNA, the CDR3 is TGTGCCAGCGGGGGGGGGCCATACAATGAGCAGTTCTTC. Its translation is CASGGGPYNEQFF.

The rearrangement uses TRBV5-5 and TRBJ1-2; D is perhaps TRBD1 (5 bases). This CDR3 is 14 amino acids long. V was clipped by 4 bases and J by 6 bases, with 16 bases between them. CDR1 SGHKS and CDR2 YYEKEE come from the germline V gene (reference sequence). CDR3 bases: TGTGCCAGCAGCATGGGGCCTCAGCGTGATGGCTACACCTTC. Translating it yields CASSMGPQRDGYTF.

This rearrangement joins TRBV9 to TRBJ2-1, with 8 bases matching TRBD1. J was trimmed by 4 bases and V by 0 bases; bases with no gene match: 3. The germline V gene has CDR1 SGDLS and CDR2 YYNGEE. The CDR3 has 15 residues. This CDR3 reads CASSVGRGQYNEQFF. CDR3 nucleotide sequence: TGTGCCAGCAGCGTAGGCAGGGGGCAGTACAATGAGCAGTTCTTC.

The chain carries TRBV4-1 and TRBJ1-2, with D unresolved. V was shortened by 2 bases and J by 6 bases, with 13 bases between the two germline ends. Germline-derived CDR1 and CDR2 are MGHRA and YSYEKL. The CDR3 totals 14 residues. CDR3 residues: CASSQLWEGNGYTF. The CDR3 nucleotides are TGCGCCAGCAGCCAACTTTGGGAGGGAAATGGCTACACCTTC.

J is TRBJ2-1 and V is TRBV6-5, with D possibly TRBD1 on 6 matching bases. The CDR3 is 14 amino acids. Germline loops: CDR1 MNHEY, CDR2 SVGAGI. V lost 6 bases and J 10 bases, leaving 19 bases between the germline ends. The CDR3 here is CASRGLDRLGEQFF. The CDR3 DNA is TGTGCCAGCAGAGGACTGGACAGATTGGGAGAGCAGTTCTTC.

This clone appeared a single time. The chain recombines TRBV4-1 with TRBJ2-1, with TRBD2 identical over 9 bases. The germline CDR1 and CDR2 sequences are MGHRA and YSYEKL. The J segment lost 4 bases and the V segment lost 4 bases, leaving 5 bases of the junction unmatched. The CDR3 is 15 amino acids. The CDR3 spells CASSLSGSTYNEQFF. DNA for the CDR3: TGCGCCAGCAGCCTTAGCGGGAGCACGTACAATGAGCAGTTCTTC.

This chain links TRBV28 with TRBJ2-3, with D possibly being TRBD1 (5 bases). V was pared by 2 bases and J by 2 bases, with 14 bases between. Germline CDR1 and CDR2: MDHEN and SYDVKM. The CDR3 length is 16 residues. The CDR3: CASSLGAGPITDTQYF. DNA for the CDR3: TGTGCCAGCAGTTTAGGGGCCGGACCCATCACAGATACGCAGTATTTT.

The chain is built from TRBV23-1 and TRBJ1-5; 7 bases agree with TRBD1. Being an ORF, TRBV23-1 has a function that is uncertain. The CDR3 sequence is 16 residues long. V trimming: 6 bases; J trimming: 4 bases; junction bases outside the gene matches: 12. As DNA, the CDR3 is TGCGCCAGCAGACCTCCCGGGACAGACAGTAATCAGCCCCAGCATTTT. It codes for CASRPPGTDSNQPQHF.

This chain links TRBV9 with TRBJ2-1; 7 nucleotides align to TRBD1. CDR3 length equals 15 residues. V dropped 0 bases and J dropped 3; count of bases not matched to a gene: 3. The V gene's germline CDR1 is SGDLS and CDR2 YYNGEE. The CDR3 is CASSVGQGRYNEQFF. The CDR3 DNA is TGTGCCAGCAGCGTAGGACAGGGTCGCTACAATGAGCAGTTCTTC.

The J gene is TRBJ1-3, the V gene TRBV28; no firm D call. Germline V gene sequence: CDR1 MDHEN, CDR2 SYDVKM. CDR3 length equals 13 residues. V gave up 4 bases and J gave up 2 bases, with 6 bases separating them. CDR3 protein: CASSSQTGNTIYF. In DNA, the CDR3 is TGTGCCAGCAGTTCCCAGACTGGAAACACCATATATTTT.